The clone carrying this TCR beta chain was observed a handful of times. Its antigen is unknown. Produced via immunoSEQ multiplex PCR; TCRdb's table is partial and in-frame only. The data hold about 130,000 clones, with around 90% observed a single time. The CDR3 runs to 13 residues. This record belongs to a study of T cell responses to AZD1222 COVID-19 vaccine. Findings and limits, study-wide: In the spike-specific TCR repertoire, nearly half reportedly target unmutated variant regions. Spike-specific TCR depth and breadth grew after two AZD1222 doses.

The receptor comes from an adult in good health. The rearrangement joins TRBV21-1 to TRBJ2-3; TRBD2 is the table's D call, not checked against the DNA. TRBV21-1 represents a pseudogene. Source: peripheral blood, taken on day 0 of AZD1222 vaccination. In DNA form, the CDR3 reads TGTGCCAGCAGCGGACTAGAGGTCGGTACGCAGTATTTT. It codes for CASSGLEVGTQYF.